The clone carrying this TCR beta chain occurred once. Its specificity is unknown. The sample originates from a study of Ad26.COV2.S vaccination and SARS-CoV-2 variants. Study in general: Donor joined the COV1001 Ad26.COV2.S trial arm. Dosing was one shot or two shots 56 days apart.

Study findings and constraints: Recipients given vaccine exceeded placebo recipients in spike-specific TCR breadth. It is possible that the TCR breadth and depth analyses underestimated the total T cell responses.

CDR3 size: 19 residues. Germline V CDR1 and CDR2: SGHAT, FQNNGV. V lost 3 bases to trimming and J lost 0 bases, with 24 bases between them. Profiling relied on immunoSEQ multiplex PCR, and the TCRdb table lists in-frame clones only, not all of them. The sample holds 400,000 to 450,000 clones, about 90% seen once. Treatment meaning: about 20 received Ad26.COV2.S at low or high dose, single or two shots; about five received placebo; per-sample allocation not given. Sampling was done on day 63 after the first vaccine or placebo injection. The sequencing here drew on peripheral blood, taken in a trial of Ad26.COV2.S vaccine versus placebo. The chain links TRBV11-2 to TRBJ2-7; D is perhaps TRBD2 (7 bases). The TCR originated in a person aged 18-60 years who received the Ad26.COV2.S COVID-19 vaccine or a placebo. CDR3 coding DNA: TGTGCCAGCAGCTTGTCTTTGGGACAAGGGACTACCATCTCCTACGAGCAGTACTTC. Protein product: CASSLSLGQGTTISYEQYF.